The following is a T cell receptor (beta chain) sequence with its context. Its antigen is still unknown. Treatment reported: around 19 received Ad26.COV2.S at low or high dose, single or two shots; 5 received placebo; per-sample allocation not given. Sampling occurred on day 63 after the first vaccine or placebo injection. A Boston donor was an adult aged 18-55 years. Measured with immunoSEQ multiplex PCR; TCRdb has only the in-frame clones, and not every one. The sample includes more than 300,000 clones, around nine tenths seen only once; the top ten take around 11%. The data were obtained in a study of Ad26.COV2.S vaccination and SARS-CoV-2 variants. Overall study: The donor belonged to the COV1001 Ad26.COV2.S trial arm. Broader study findings: Similar non-spike TCR breadth was observed in recipients of vaccine and of placebo. Overall T cell responses may have been underestimated by the analyses of TCR breadth and depth.

The specimen comprised peripheral blood, sampled in a trial of Ad26.COV2.S vaccine versus placebo. The clonotype comes from a person between 18 and 59 years old who received the Ad26.COV2.S COVID-19 vaccine or a placebo.

The CDR3 is CASTSWGGWDEETQYF. As DNA, the CDR3 is TGTGCCAGCACCTCATGGGGGGGATGGGATGAGGAGACCCAGTACTTC. This chain joins TRBV7-9 and TRBJ2-5, with 7 positions matching TRBD2. From germline, CDR1 is SEHNR and CDR2 FQNEAQ (reference sequence). Trimming at V came to 7 bases and at J to 5 bases, leaving 16 bases not matched to a gene. The CDR3 runs to 16 residues.